This TCR beta chain emerged from a study of blood T cell repertoires in COVID-19. About the research overall: Italy, Spain and the United States were the sources of the convalescent and acute COVID-19 samples. T cells, B-cell-depleted T cells, or PBMCs supplied cDNA or gDNA.

Patients from Seattle were sampled longitudinally, starting during active infection. Authors' data handling: Using reference gene primer amplification, nucleated cell counts were estimated. Measured with immunoSEQ multiplex PCR; TCRdb has only the in-frame clones, and not every one. V and J calls and clone size are given by that table; D and trimming were obtained from the DNA. Of under 100,000 clones listed, roughly 84% are singletons. Germline assignment: CDR1 LGHDT and CDR2 YNNKEL (reference sequence). V gave up 7 bases and J gave up 3 bases; unmatched junction bases: 8. CDR3 length: 15 residues. The source material was peripheral blood. The chain employs TRBV3-1 (or the pseudogene TRBV3-2) and TRBJ2-5, with TRBD1 identical over 10 bases. This TCR came from a woman older than 75 with COVID-19, enrolled during active disease. Here the CDR3 reads CASNFPGQGKETQYF. The CDR3 DNA is TGTGCCAGCAATTTCCCGGGACAGGGGAAAGAGACCCAGTACTTC.